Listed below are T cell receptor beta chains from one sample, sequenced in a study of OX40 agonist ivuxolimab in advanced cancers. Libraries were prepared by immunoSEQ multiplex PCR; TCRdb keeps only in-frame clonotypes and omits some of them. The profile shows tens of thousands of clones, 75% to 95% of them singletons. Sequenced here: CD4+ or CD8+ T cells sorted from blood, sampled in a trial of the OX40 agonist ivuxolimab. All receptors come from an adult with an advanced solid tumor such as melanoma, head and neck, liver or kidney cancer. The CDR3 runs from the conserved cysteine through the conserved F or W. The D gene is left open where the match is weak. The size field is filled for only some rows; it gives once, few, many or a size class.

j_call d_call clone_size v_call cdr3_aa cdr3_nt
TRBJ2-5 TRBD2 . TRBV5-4 CASSIGLDGGTQYF TGTGCCAGCAGCATCGGACTAGACGGGGGGACCCAGTACTTC
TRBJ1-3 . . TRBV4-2 CASSQVSGSGNTIYF TGTGCCAGCAGCCAAGTATCTGGATCTGGAAACACCATATATTTT
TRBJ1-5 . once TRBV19 CASNSGRRGRQPQHF TGTGCCAGTAATTCGGGCAGGAGGGGCAGGCAGCCCCAGCATTTT
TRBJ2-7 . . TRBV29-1 CSVVRGYEQYF TGCAGCGTTGTTAGGGGCTACGAGCAGTACTTC
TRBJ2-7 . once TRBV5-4 CASSLSAGRLGEQYF TGTGCCAGCAGCTTGTCGGCCGGCCGCCTGGGCGAGCAGTACTTC
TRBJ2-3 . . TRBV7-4 CASSSPQGDGADTQYF TGTGCCAGCAGCTCCCCCCAGGGAGATGGGGCAGATACGCAGTATTTT
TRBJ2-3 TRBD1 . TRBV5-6 CASRAGGLTDTQYF TGTGCCAGCAGGGCAGGGGGCCTGACGGATACGCAGTATTTT
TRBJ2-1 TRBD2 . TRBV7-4 CASSLALRASGRALSSYNEQFF TGTGCCAGCAGCTTAGCGCTAAGAGCGAGCGGGAGGGCCCTCAGCTCCTACAATGAGCAGTTCTTC
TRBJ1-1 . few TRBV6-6 CASIKGVGGTEAFF TGTGCCAGCATCAAAGGGGTCGGGGGCACTGAAGCTTTCTTT
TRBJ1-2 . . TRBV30 CAWSVGGYVGYTF TGTGCCTGGAGTGTAGGGGGGTACGTCGGCTACACCTTC
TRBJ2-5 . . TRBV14 CASSTFGETQYF TGTGCCAGCAGCACTTTTGGAGAGACCCAGTACTTC
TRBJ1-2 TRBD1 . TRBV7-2 CASNGQADYGYTF TGTGCCAGCAACGGACAGGCCGACTATGGCTACACCTTC
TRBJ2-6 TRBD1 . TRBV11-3 CASSAGTGSSGANVLTF TGTGCCAGCAGCGCCGGGACAGGGAGCTCTGGGGCCAACGTCCTGACTTTC
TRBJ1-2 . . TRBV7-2 CASSLQRGVVDTF TGTGCCAGCAGCTTACAGCGCGGGGTGGTGGACACCTTC
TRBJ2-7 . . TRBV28 CASSTYGGRRDEQYF TGTGCCAGCAGTACTTACGGGGGGCGTAGGGACGAGCAGTACTTC
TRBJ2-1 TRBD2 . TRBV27 CASRDTSRTSGDNEQFF TGTGCCAGCAGAGATACATCCCGGACTAGCGGGGACAATGAGCAGTTCTTC
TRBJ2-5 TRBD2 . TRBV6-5 CASTLTGTTQETQYF TGTGCCAGCACCCTCACGGGGACTACCCAAGAGACCCAGTACTTC
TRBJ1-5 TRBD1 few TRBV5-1 CASSYEGAWNQPQHF TGCGCCAGCAGCTACGAGGGGGCTTGGAATCAGCCCCAGCATTTT
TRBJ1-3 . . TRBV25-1 CASSLGGVGNTIYF TGTGCCAGCAGCTTGGGGGGGGTCGGAAACACCATATATTTT
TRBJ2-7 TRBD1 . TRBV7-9 CASSPGQGRSYEQYF TGTGCCAGCAGCCCGGGACAGGGGAGATCCTACGAGCAGTACTTC
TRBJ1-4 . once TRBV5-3 CARSFLWGTTNEKLFF TGTGCCAGAAGCTTCTTGTGGGGGACAACAAATGAAAAACTGTTTTTT
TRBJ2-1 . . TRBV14 CASSPRLGRRDEQFF TGTGCCAGCAGCCCCCGACTGGGCAGGAGGGATGAGCAGTTCTTC
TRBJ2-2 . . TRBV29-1 CSARISGVNTGELFF TGCAGCGCCCGAATCAGCGGAGTGAACACCGGGGAGCTGTTTTTT
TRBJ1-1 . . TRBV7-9 CASSDWGGAMNTEAFF TGTGCCAGCAGCGACTGGGGAGGGGCCATGAACACTGAAGCTTTCTTT